The clone carrying this T cell receptor (beta chain) appeared many times. The antigen is not known. The source of the sample is a study of T cells in Graves' hyperthyroidism and ophthalmopathy. Study conclusions and caveats: Separation of ophthalmopathy from stable hyperthyroidism was achieved by a 13 V-J model.

There were TCR beta CDR3 regions amplified from RNA transcripts. First-round RT-PCR with HTBI primers amplified the TCR CDR3 region. TCRdb reanalysed the multiplex PCR reads using MiXCR and keeps one entry per CDR3 protein. The sample holds approximately 270,000 distinct CDR3 sequences, less than 15% seen once. The sequence derives from a woman aged 40 to 50 with Graves' hyperthyroidism that later progressed to Graves' ophthalmopathy. The sample comprised blood.

The CDR3 coding sequence is TGCGCCAGCAGCTGGGAGCCGGCGCGGGGCAGACTTGAGACCCAGTACTTC. Its protein is CASSWEPARGRLETQYF. The V call is TRBV5-1, the J call TRBJ2-5; maybe TRBD2 (6 bases). Trimming removed 3 bases at V and 5 bases at J, with 23 bases between. Germline assignment: CDR1 SGHRS and CDR2 YFSETQ. CDR3 length: 17 residues.